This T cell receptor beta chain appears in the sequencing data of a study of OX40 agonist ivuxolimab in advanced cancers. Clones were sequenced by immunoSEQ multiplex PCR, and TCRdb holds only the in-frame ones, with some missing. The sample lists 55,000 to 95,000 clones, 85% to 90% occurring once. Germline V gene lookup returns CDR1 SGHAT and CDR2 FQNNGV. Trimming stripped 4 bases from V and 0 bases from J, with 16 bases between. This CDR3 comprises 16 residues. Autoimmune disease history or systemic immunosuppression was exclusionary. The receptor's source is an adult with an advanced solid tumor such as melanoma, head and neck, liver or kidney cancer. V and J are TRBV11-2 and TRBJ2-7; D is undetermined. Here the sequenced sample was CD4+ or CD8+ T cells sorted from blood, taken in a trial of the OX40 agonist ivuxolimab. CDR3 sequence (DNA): TGTGCCAGCAGCTCCTTAAAGCGACTGAGCTCCTACGAGCAGTACTTC. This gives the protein CASSSLKRLSSYEQYF.